The 16 T cell receptor beta chains below were found in one sample sequenced in a study of blood T cell repertoires in COVID-19. Assay: immunoSEQ multiplex PCR; the TCRdb copy retains only in-frame clones and omits some. The data contain about 140,000 clones, about 83% of them singletons. Sample: PBMCs or T cells enriched from blood (not recorded which). Every receptor here comes from a woman in her forties or fifties with acute COVID-19.

V usage is TRBV5-1 and J usage is TRBJ2-1; D possibly corresponds to TRBD1 (5 bases). V was shortened by 4 bases and J by 3 bases, with 17 bases between the two germline ends. This CDR3 spans 16 amino acids. CDR1 SGHRS and CDR2 YFSETQ come from the germline V gene. The CDR3 nucleotides read TGCGCCAGCAGCCCTCAGGGTTCCTACGGCTACAATGAGCAGTTCTTC. Protein sequence: CASSPQGSYGYNEQFF.

The chain uses TRBV6-5 and TRBJ2-1; 13 bases fit TRBD2. CDR1 is MNHEY and CDR2 is SVGAGI in the germline V gene. This CDR3 region has 15 residues. V trimming: 4 bases; J trimming: 7 bases; junction bases outside the gene matches: 4. The CDR3 bases are TGTGCCAGCAGTTTGACGGGACTAGCGGGAAATGAGCAGTTCTTC. Translation gives CASSLTGLAGNEQFF.

The rearrangement uses TRBV27 and TRBJ1-6; D ambiguous. Trimming removed 6 bases at V and 10 bases at J, with 10 bases between. The CDR3 extends over 12 amino acids. The germline V gene has CDR1 MNHEY and CDR2 SMNVEV (reference sequence). This CDR3 is CASSPGRSPLHF. The CDR3, as DNA: TGTGCCAGCAGCCCAGGTCGCTCACCCCTCCACTTT.

The rearrangement joins TRBV7-7 to TRBJ2-5; D possibly corresponds to TRBD2 (5 bases). Germline V CDR1 and CDR2: SSHAT, FNYEAQ (reference sequence). This CDR3 region has 14 residues. V lost 5 bases and J 4 bases, leaving 14 bases between the germline ends. The CDR3 nucleotides are TGTGCCAGCAGCGCGGGTTCTAGAGGAGAGACCCAGTACTTC. Encoded protein: CASSAGSRGETQYF.

The rearrangement links TRBV11-3 to TRBJ2-1; 14 bases align to TRBD2. V shed 7 bases, J shed 6 bases, and the junction held 5 bases outside the gene matches. The CDR3 is 15 amino acids. CDR1 is SGHNT and CDR2 is YENEEA in the germline V gene. The CDR3 coding sequence is TGTGCCAGCACCCCGGGACTAGCGGGAGCCAATGAGCAGTTCTTC. Translation: CASTPGLAGANEQFF.

The rearrangement uses TRBV30 and TRBJ1-1; D is ambiguous. Germline CDR1 GTSNPN, CDR2 SVGIG (reference sequence). The CDR3 spans 11 residues. Between the trimmed V and J ends, which lost 0 bases and 12 bases, there was a span of 11 bases. The CDR3: CAWSVQGRPFF. For the CDR3, the DNA is TGTGCCTGGAGTGTCCAAGGGAGACCTTTCTTT.

The chain couples TRBV11-3 to TRBJ2-7; tentative D call: TRBD2 (6 bases). V shed 4 bases and J shed 2 bases, with 12 bases lying between them. Germline assignment: CDR1 SGHNT and CDR2 YENEEA. The CDR3 spans 14 residues. The CDR3 here is CASSSSGVPYEQYF. In DNA form, the CDR3 reads TGTGCCAGCAGCTCCTCGGGGGTCCCCTACGAGCAGTACTTC.

J is TRBJ1-6 and V is TRBV30, with 7 bases identical to TRBD1. The V and J ends lost 4 bases and 6 bases, in that order; junction bases with no gene match: 6. The V gene's germline CDR1 is GTSNPN and CDR2 SVGIG (reference sequence). The CDR3 extends over 14 amino acids. The CDR3 nucleotides read TGTGCCTGGACATACGGGACAGCTAATTCACCCCTCCACTTT. Its protein is CAWTYGTANSPLHF.

The sample holds one count of this clone. The genes are TRBV3-1 (or the pseudogene TRBV3-2) and TRBJ2-1, with D unresolved. Germline values: CDR1 LGHDT, CDR2 YNNKEL (reference sequence). The V end was cut by 0 bases, the J end by 4 bases, with 7 bases between. The CDR3 extends over 14 amino acids. The CDR3 region is CASSQELSYNEQFF. The CDR3 DNA reads TGTGCCAGCAGCCAAGAGTTGAGTTACAATGAGCAGTTCTTC.

The chain joins TRBV6-2 or TRBV6-3 to TRBJ2-1; TRBD2 matches 9 bases. CDR1 MNHEY and CDR2 SVGEGT come from the germline V gene. CDR3 length equals 17 residues. The V segment lost 2 bases and the J segment 2 bases; nucleotides outside the gene matches: 7. The CDR3 bases are TGTGCCAGCAGTTACCCATTAGCGGGAGCGACCTACAATGAGCAGTTCTTC. It translates to CASSYPLAGATYNEQFF.

The chain is built from TRBV27 and TRBJ2-3; no reliable D call. V lost 2 bases and J lost 0, with 12 bases in between. The germline V gene has CDR1 MNHEY and CDR2 SMNVEV (reference sequence). The CDR3 sequence is 16 residues long. The CDR3 reads CASSLIKVASTDTQYF. The CDR3 DNA sequence: TGTGCCAGCAGTTTAATTAAGGTAGCTAGCACAGATACGCAGTATTTT.

This clone came up once. The gene calls are TRBV28 and TRBJ2-7, with TRBD2 matching over 7 bases. V shed 3 bases, J shed 11 bases, and the junction held 13 bases outside the gene matches. The germline V gene encodes CDR1 MDHEN and CDR2 SYDVKM. The length of the CDR3 is 14 residues. The CDR3 DNA sequence: TGTGCCAGCAGTTTTTCGATCGGAGGGGCGGGAGAGTACTTC. Translation gives CASSFSIGGAGEYF.

CDR3 nucleotide sequence: TGTGCCAGCAGTGAGGTCTTCGGGGCAGCGGGTGGAAACACCATATATTTT. Its translation is CASSEVFGAAGGNTIYF. The chain combines TRBV2 with TRBJ1-3; tentative D call: TRBD1 (5 bases). Germline V gene data show CDR1 as SNHLY and CDR2 as FYNNEI. V lost 3 bases and J 3 bases, leaving 18 bases between the germline ends. The CDR3 consists of 17 residues. The full variable domain, rest sourced from reference TRBV2 and TRBJ1-3, is EPEVTQTPSHQVTQMGQEVILRCVPISNHLYFYWYRQILGQKVEFLVSFYNNEISEKSEIFDDQFSVERPDGSNFTLKIRSTKLEDSAMYFCASSEVFGAAGGNTIYFGEGSWLTVV.

V usage is TRBV6-4 and J usage is TRBJ1-2; D uncertain. CDR3 length: 13 amino acids. Trimming pared 6 bases from V and 0 bases from J, leaving 8 bases between. Germline CDR1 and CDR2: MRHNA and SNTAGT. The CDR3 sequence is CASRLNSNYGYTF. In DNA form, the CDR3 reads TGTGCCAGCAGACTAAATTCTAACTATGGCTACACCTTC.

This chain links TRBV13 with TRBJ2-1; 7 nucleotides line up with TRBD2. This CDR3 has 16 amino acids. Germline CDR1 and CDR2: PRHDT and FYEKMQ (reference sequence). V gave up 5 bases and J gave up 5 bases; unmatched junction bases: 12. In nucleotides, the CDR3 is TGTGCCAGCAGCAACTCAATCCGGGACTACGACAATGAGCAGTTCTTC. Residues: CASSNSIRDYDNEQFF. The full variable domain, in which reference TRBV13 and TRBJ2-1 provide the parts outside the CDR3, is AAGVIQSPRHLIKEKRETATLKCYPIPRHDTVYWYQQGPGQDPQFLISFYEKMQSDKGSIPDRFSAQQFSDYHSELNMSSLELGDSALYFCASSNSIRDYDNEQFFGPGTRLTVL.

This chain links TRBV5-5 with TRBJ1-2; maybe TRBD1 (5 bases). CDR3 length: 15 amino acids. The germline V gene has CDR1 SGHKS and CDR2 YYEKEE (reference sequence). V was trimmed by 1 base and J by 1 base, leaving 11 bases between them. CDR3 residues: CASSLSPGNNYGYTF. As DNA, the CDR3 is TGTGCCAGCAGCTTGTCCCCAGGGAATAACTATGGCTACACCTTC.